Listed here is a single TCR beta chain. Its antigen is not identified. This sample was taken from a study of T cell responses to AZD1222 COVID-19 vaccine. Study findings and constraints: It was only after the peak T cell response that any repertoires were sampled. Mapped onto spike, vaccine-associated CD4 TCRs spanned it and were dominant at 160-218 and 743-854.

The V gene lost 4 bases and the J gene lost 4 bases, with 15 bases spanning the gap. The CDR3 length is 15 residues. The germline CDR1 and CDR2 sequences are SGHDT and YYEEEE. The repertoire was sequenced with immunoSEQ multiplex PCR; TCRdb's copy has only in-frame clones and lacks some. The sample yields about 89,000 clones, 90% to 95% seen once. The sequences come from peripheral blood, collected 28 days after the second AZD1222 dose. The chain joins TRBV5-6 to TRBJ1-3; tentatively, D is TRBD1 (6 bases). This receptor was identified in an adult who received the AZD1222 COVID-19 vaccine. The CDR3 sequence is CASSAQPGAGNTIYF. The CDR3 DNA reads TGTGCCAGCAGCGCACAACCAGGGGCAGGAAACACCATATATTTT.